Listed here are 13 T cell receptor beta chains from one sample, sequenced in a study of T cells after yellow fever vaccination. TCRdb analysed the 5' RACE reads with MiXCR anew, one entry per CDR3 protein. The table lists hundreds of thousands of distinct CDR3 sequences, 15% to 20% of them singletons. The source was PBMCs, collected 15 days after the yellow fever booster vaccination. The receptor source for this set is a man between 25 and 39 years old who received the YFV17D yellow fever vaccine.

The chain is built from TRBV12-5 and TRBJ2-2; D unresolved. Germline lookup yields CDR1 LGHNT and CDR2 FRNRAP. V shed 0 bases and J shed 6 bases, with 5 bases lying between them. The length of the CDR3 is 13 residues. As DNA, the CDR3 is TGTGCTAGTGGTTTGGTAGGACCCGGGGAGCTGTTTTTT. It yields the protein CASGLVGPGELFF.

There are a few counts of this clonotype. V usage is TRBV29-1 and J usage is TRBJ1-1; D unclear. The CDR3 spans 10 residues. V shed 7 bases and J shed 2 bases, with 5 bases lying between them. Germline V gene data show CDR1 as SQVTM and CDR2 as ANQGSEA. The CDR3: CSALNTEAFF. The CDR3 nucleotides are TGCAGCGCTCTAAACACTGAAGCTTTCTTT.

The CDR3 nucleotides read TGTGCCAGCAGCACCCGAAACGTCGAGCAGTTCTTC. Translation gives CASSTRNVEQFF. The rearrangement links TRBV7-2 to TRBJ2-1; no clear D gene. V lost 5 bases and J lost 10, with 12 bases in between. The CDR3 is made up of 12 amino acids. CDR1 is SGHTA, CDR2 FQGNSA, per germline.

This chain uses TRBV5-1 with TRBJ2-1; D is perhaps TRBD1 or TRBD2 (6 bases each). The V end lost 5 bases, the J end lost 3 bases, and 12 bases lay between the germline ends. This CDR3 is built from 14 residues. Germline loops: CDR1 SGHRS, CDR2 YFSETQ. This CDR3 reads CASRTRDNYNEQFF. The CDR3, as DNA: TGCGCCAGCAGGACGCGGGACAACTACAATGAGCAGTTCTTC.

J is TRBJ2-1 and V is TRBV10-3; TRBD1 agrees at 10 bases. The CDR3 is 17 amino acids. Germline CDR1 and CDR2: ENHRY and SYGVKD. V shed 2 bases and J 5 bases; nucleotides not matched to a gene: 9. CDR3 in amino acids: CAISEPPGTGDDNEQFF. CDR3 bases: TGTGCCATCAGTGAGCCTCCCGGGACAGGGGATGACAATGAGCAGTTCTTC.

The chain is built from TRBV30 and TRBJ2-3; 10 positions agree with TRBD1. J lost 4 bases, V lost 8 bases, and 3 bases had no gene match. The CDR3 is 12 amino acids. Per germline, CDR1 GTSNPN and CDR2 SVGIG (reference sequence). CDR3 residues: CARQGAADTQYF. Here the CDR3 DNA reads TGTGCCCGACAGGGGGCCGCAGATACGCAGTATTTT.

The chain employs TRBV12-3 or TRBV12-4 and TRBJ2-3; 8 nucleotides agree with TRBD2. V lost 3 bases, J lost 4 bases, and 9 bases stayed unmatched. CDR3 length equals 16 residues. For the CDR3, the DNA is TGTGCCAGCAGTTTTAGTGCGGGACTAGATTCAGATACGCAGTATTTT. This sequence encodes CASSFSAGLDSDTQYF.

This clonotype turned up a few times. J is TRBJ2-1 and V is TRBV7-8; 7 bases align to TRBD2. Looked up from germline, CDR1 is SGHVS and CDR2 is FQNEAQ. Unmatched junction bases numbered 2, after V lost 5 bases and J lost 4 bases. CDR3 length: 13 residues. The DNA for the CDR3 is TGTGCCAGCAGCATCGGGAGGTACAATGAGCAGTTCTTC. Protein: CASSIGRYNEQFF. Complete variable domain (other parts from reference TRBV7-8 and TRBJ2-1): GAGVSQSPRYKVAKRGQDVALRCDPISGHVSLFWYQQALGQGPEFLTYFQNEAQLDKSGLPSDRFFAERPEGSVSTLKIQRTQQEDSAVYLCASSIGRYNEQFFGPGTRLTVL.

V and J are TRBV5-5 and TRBJ2-7, with D perhaps assigned TRBD1 or TRBD2 (6 bases each). V gave up 5 bases and J gave up 4 bases, with 19 bases separating them. Per germline, CDR1 SGHKS and CDR2 YYEKEE (reference sequence). CDR3 length equals 15 residues. CDR3 amino acids: CASSPGALHEYEQYF. The CDR3 DNA sequence: TGTGCCAGCAGTCCGGGGGCCTTGCATGAATACGAGCAGTACTTC.

There are a few counts of this clonotype. This chain joins TRBV15 and TRBJ2-7; D unresolved. Trimming removed 5 bases at V and 3 bases at J, with 17 bases between. CDR1 is LNHNV and CDR2 is YYDKDF in the germline V gene (reference sequence). The CDR3 covers 15 residues. The CDR3: CATSDEAQPYYEQYF. CDR3 DNA sequence: TGTGCCACCAGCGACGAGGCACAACCGTACTACGAGCAGTACTTC.

The rearrangement links TRBV14 to TRBJ2-1; 9 bases fit TRBD1. This CDR3 has 16 residues. J was trimmed by 3 bases and V by 0 bases; bases with no gene match: 3. Looked up from germline, CDR1 is SGHDN and CDR2 is FVKESK. CDR3 amino acids: CASSQEGTGSYNEQFF. The CDR3 nucleotides are TGTGCCAGCAGCCAAGAGGGGACAGGGAGCTACAATGAGCAGTTCTTC. Using reference TRBV14 and TRBJ2-1 for the parts outside the CDR3, the full variable domain is EAGVTQFPSHSVIEKGQTVTLRCDPISGHDNLYWYRRVMGKEIKFLLHFVKESKQDESGMPNNRFLAERTGGTYSTLKVQPAELEDSGVYFCASSQEGTGSYNEQFFGPGTRLTVL.

This clonotype was recorded a few times. This rearrangement joins TRBV5-1 to TRBJ2-2; D call uncertain. Deletions cut 4 bases from V and 13 bases from J, with 17 bases between. Germline V gene lookup returns CDR1 SGHRS and CDR2 YFSETQ. The CDR3 loop spans 13 amino acids. DNA for the CDR3: TGCGCCAGCAGCGCACAGACTGACTCGGGGCTGTTTTTT. Its translation is CASSAQTDSGLFF.

This chain links TRBV12-3 or TRBV12-4 with TRBJ2-1; 9 bases agree with TRBD1. V shed 5 bases, J shed 9 bases, and the junction held 8 bases outside the gene matches. This CDR3 has 14 amino acids. DNA for the CDR3: TGTGCCAGCAGTCCCTGGACAGGGGAGGGTGAGCAGTTCTTC. As protein: CASSPWTGEGEQFF.